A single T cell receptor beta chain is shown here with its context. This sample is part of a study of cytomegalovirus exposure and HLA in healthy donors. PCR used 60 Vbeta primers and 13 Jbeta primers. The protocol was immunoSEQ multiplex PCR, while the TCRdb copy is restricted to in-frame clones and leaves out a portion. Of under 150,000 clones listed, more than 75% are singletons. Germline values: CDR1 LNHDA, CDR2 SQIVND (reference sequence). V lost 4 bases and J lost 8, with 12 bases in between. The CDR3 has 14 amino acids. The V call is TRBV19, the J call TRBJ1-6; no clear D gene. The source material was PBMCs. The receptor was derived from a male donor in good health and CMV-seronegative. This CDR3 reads CASSTREEHSPLHF. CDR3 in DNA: TGTGCCAGTAGTACGAGGGAGGAGCATTCACCCCTCCACTTT.